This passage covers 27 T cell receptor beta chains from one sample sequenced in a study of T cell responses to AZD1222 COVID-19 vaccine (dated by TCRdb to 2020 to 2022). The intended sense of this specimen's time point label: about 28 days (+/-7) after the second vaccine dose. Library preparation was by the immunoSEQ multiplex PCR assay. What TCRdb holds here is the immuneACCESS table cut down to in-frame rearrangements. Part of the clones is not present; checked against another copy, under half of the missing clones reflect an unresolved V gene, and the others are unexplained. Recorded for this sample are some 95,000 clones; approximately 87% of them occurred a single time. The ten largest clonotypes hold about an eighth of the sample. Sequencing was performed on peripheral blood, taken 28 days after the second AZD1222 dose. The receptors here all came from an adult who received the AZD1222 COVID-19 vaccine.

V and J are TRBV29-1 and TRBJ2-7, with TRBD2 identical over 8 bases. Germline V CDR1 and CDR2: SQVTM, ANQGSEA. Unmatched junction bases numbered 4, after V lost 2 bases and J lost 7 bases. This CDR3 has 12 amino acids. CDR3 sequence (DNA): TGCAGCGTTGAAACTAGCGGTCGTGAGCAGTACTTC. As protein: CSVETSGREQYF.

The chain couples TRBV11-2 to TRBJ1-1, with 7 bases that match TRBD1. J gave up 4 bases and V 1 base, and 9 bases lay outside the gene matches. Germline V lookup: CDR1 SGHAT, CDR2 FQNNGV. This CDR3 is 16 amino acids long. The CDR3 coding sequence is TGTGCCAGCAGCTTAGCGACCACAGGGGTGAGCACTGAAGCTTTCTTT. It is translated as CASSLATTGVSTEAFF.

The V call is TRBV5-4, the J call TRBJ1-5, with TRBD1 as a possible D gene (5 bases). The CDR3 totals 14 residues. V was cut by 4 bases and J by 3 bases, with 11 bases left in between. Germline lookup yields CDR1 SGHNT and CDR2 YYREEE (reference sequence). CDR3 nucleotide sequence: TGTGCCAGCAGCATCCGGGGGACCAATCAGCCCCAGCATTTT. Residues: CASSIRGTNQPQHF.

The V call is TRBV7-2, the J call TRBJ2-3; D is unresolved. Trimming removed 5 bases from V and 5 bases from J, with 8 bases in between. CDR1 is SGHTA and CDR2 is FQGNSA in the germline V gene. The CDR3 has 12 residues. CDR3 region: CASSPTGDTQYF. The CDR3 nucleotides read TGTGCCAGCAGCCCCACGGGAGATACGCAGTATTTT.

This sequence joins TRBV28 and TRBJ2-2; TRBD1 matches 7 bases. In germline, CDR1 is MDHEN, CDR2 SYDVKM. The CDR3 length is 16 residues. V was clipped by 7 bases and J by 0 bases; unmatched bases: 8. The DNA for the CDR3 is TGTGCCAGCACCGCGAGGCAGGGGGCGAACACCGGGGAGCTGTTTTTT. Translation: CASTARQGANTGELFF.

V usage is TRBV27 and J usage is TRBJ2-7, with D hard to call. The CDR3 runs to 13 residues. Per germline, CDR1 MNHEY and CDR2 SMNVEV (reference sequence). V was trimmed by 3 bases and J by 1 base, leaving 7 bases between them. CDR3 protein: CASSFALSYEQYF. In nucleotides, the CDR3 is TGTGCCAGCAGTTTTGCGCTATCCTACGAGCAGTACTTC.

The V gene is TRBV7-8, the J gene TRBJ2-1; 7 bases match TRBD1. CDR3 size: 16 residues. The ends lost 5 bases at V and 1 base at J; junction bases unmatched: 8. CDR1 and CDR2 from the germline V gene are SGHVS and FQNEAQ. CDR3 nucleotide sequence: TGTGCCAGCAGCGACAGGGATGTCCTTTCCTACAATGAGCAGTTCTTC. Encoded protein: CASSDRDVLSYNEQFF.

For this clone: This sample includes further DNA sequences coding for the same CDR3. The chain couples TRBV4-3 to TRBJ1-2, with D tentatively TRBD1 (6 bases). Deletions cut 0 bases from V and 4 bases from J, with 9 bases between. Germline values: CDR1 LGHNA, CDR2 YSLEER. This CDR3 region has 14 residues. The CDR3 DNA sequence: TGCGCCAGCAGCCAAGAGGGGGGCGGCTATGGCTACACCTTC. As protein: CASSQEGGGYGYTF.

The CDR3 region has the DNA TGTGCCAGCAGCGCCCGGACTAGCGGGACCTTCACAGATACGCAGTATTTT. Its protein product is CASSARTSGTFTDTQYF. The J gene is TRBJ2-3, the V gene TRBV9; 12 nucleotides agree with TRBD2. CDR1 is SGDLS and CDR2 is YYNGEE in the germline V gene. The trim removed 3 bases at V and 2 bases at J, leaving 7 bases unmatched. The CDR3 runs to 17 residues. Together with reference TRBV9 and TRBJ2-3, the CDR3 gives the full variable domain: DSGVTQTPKHLITATGQRVTLRCSPRSGDLSVYWYQQSLDQGLQFLIQYYNGEERAKGNILERFSAQQFPDLHSELNLSSLELGDSALYFCASSARTSGTFTDTQYFGPGTRLTVL.

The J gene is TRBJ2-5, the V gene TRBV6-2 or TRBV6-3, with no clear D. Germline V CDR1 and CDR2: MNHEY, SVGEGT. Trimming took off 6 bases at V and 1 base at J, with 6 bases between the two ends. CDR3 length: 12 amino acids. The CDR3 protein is CASSAIQETQYF. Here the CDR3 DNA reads TGTGCCAGCAGCGCAATCCAAGAGACCCAGTACTTC.

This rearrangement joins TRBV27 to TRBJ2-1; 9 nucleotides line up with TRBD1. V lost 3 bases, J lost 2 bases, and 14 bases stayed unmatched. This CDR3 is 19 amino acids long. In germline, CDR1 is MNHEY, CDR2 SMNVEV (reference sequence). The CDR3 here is CASSLGPLRQGVPYNEQFF. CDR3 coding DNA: TGTGCCAGCAGTTTGGGCCCGCTAAGACAGGGGGTACCCTACAATGAGCAGTTCTTC.

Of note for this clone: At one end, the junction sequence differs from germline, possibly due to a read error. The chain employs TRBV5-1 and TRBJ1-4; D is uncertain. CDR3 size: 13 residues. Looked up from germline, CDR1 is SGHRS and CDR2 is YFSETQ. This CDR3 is CASSLAAKEKLFF. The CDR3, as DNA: TGCGCCAGCAGCTTGGCAGCTAAGGAAAAACTGTTTTTT.

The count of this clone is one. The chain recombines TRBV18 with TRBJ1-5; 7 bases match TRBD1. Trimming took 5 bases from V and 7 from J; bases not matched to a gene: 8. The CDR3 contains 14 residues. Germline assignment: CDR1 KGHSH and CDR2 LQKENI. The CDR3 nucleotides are TGTGCCAGCTCAGAGACAGGGAAAGGACAGCCCCAGCATTTT. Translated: CASSETGKGQPQHF.

The CDR3 bases are TGTGCCAGCAGGGACAACTACGAGCAGTACTTC. Its protein product is CASRDNYEQYF. J is TRBJ2-7 and V is TRBV6-5, with D possibly TRBD1 on 5 matching bases. Trimming cost V 6 bases and J 3 bases, with 6 bases left between them. Per the germline V gene, CDR1 is MNHEY and CDR2 is SVGAGI. The CDR3 totals 11 residues.

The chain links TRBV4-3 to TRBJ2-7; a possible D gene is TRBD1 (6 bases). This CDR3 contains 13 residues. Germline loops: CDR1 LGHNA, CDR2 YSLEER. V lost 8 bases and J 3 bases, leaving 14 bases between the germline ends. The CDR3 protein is CASRKRTVYEQYF. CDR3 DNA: TGCGCCAGCCGCAAGAGGACAGTCTACGAGCAGTACTTC.

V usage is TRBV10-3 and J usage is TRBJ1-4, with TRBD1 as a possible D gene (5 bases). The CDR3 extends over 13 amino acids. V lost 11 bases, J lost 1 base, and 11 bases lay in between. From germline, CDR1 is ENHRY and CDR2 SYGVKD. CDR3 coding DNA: TGTGCCTCCTGCGGGGGAACTAATGAAAAACTGTTTTTT. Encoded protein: CASCGGTNEKLFF.

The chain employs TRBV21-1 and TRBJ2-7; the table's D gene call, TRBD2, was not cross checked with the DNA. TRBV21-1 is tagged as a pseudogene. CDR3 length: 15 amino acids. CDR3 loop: CASSKKRGATYEQYF. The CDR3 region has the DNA TGTGCCAGCAGCAAAAAGCGGGGGGCTACCTACGAGCAGTACTTC.

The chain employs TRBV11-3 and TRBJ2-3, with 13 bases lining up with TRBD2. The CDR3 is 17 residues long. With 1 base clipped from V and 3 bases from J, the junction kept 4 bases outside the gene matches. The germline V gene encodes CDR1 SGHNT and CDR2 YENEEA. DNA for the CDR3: TGTGCCAGCAGCTTAGTGGGACTAGCGGGGTGGACAGATACGCAGTATTTT. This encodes CASSLVGLAGWTDTQYF.

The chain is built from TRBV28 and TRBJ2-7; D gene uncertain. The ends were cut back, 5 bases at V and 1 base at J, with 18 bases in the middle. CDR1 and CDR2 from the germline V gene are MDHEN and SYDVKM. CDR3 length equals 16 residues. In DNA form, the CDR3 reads TGTGCCAGCAGTCTTCGACTCGGGTTACTATCCTACGAGCAGTACTTC. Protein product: CASSLRLGLLSYEQYF.

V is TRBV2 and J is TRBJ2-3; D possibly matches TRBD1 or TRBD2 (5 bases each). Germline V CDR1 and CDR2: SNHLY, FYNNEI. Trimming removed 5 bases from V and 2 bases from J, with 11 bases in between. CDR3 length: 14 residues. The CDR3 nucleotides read TGTGCCAGCAGTAACCGGGACCTCACAGATACGCAGTATTTT. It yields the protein CASSNRDLTDTQYF.

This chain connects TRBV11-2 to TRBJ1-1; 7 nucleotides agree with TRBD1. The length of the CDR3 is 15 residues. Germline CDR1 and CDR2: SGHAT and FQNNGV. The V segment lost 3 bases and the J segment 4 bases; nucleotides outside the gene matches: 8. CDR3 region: CASSLRQGVITEAFF. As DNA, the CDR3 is TGTGCCAGCAGCTTGCGACAGGGAGTTATCACTGAAGCTTTCTTT.

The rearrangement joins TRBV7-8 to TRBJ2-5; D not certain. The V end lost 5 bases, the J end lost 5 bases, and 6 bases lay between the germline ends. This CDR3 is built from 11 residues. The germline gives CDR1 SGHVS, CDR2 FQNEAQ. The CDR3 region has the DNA TGTGCCAGCAGCCCTGCGGAGACCCAGTACTTC. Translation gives CASSPAETQYF.

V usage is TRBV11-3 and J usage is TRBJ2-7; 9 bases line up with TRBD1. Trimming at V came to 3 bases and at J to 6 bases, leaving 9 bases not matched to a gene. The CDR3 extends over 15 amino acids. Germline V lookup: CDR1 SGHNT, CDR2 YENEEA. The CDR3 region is CASSFRSGQGSEQYF. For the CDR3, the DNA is TGTGCCAGCAGCTTCCGATCGGGACAGGGTAGCGAGCAGTACTTC.

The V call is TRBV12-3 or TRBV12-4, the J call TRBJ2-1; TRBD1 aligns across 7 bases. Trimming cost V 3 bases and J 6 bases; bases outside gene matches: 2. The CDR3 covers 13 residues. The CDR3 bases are TGTGCCAGCAGTTTGGACAGGAGCAATGAGCAGTTCTTC. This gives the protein CASSLDRSNEQFF.

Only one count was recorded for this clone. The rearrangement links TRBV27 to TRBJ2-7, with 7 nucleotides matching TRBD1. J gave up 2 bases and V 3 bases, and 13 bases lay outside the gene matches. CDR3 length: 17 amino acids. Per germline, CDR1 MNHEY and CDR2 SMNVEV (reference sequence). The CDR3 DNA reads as TGTGCCAGCAGTTTGCGCACCGACAGGGATTTACCCTACGAGCAGTACTTC. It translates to CASSLRTDRDLPYEQYF.

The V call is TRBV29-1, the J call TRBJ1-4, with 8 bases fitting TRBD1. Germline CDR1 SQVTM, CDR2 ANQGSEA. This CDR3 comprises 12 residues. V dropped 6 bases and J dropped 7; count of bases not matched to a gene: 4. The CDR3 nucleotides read TGCAGCGTAAGACAGGGGAGTGAAAAACTGTTTTTT. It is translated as CSVRQGSEKLFF.

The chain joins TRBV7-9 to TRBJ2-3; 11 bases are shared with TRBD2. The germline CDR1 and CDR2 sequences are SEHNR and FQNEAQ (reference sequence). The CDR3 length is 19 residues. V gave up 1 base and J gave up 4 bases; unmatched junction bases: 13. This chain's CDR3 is CASSLGLAGTRGAADTQYF. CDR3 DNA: TGTGCCAGCAGCTTAGGACTAGCGGGGACCCGAGGTGCGGCAGATACGCAGTATTTT.